The 20 T cell receptor beta chains below all came from one sample that was sequenced in a study of T cell responses to AZD1222 COVID-19 vaccine. Here immunoSEQ multiplex PCR was the method, and the copy in TCRdb shows in-frame clones only, minus some. In the table there are 120,000 to 150,000 clones, over 85% of which are singletons. The specimen was peripheral blood, collected on day 0 of MenACWY control vaccination. The receptor source for this set is an adult in good health.

This rearrangement joins TRBV7-3 to TRBJ1-2; 12 nucleotides match TRBD1. The CDR3 totals 15 residues. Trimming at V came to 5 bases and at J to 3 bases, leaving 4 bases not matched to a gene. CDR1 and CDR2 from the germline V gene are SGHTA and FQGTGA. CDR3 loop: CASSPGQGAYYGYTF. The CDR3 nucleotides read TGTGCCAGCAGCCCGGGACAGGGGGCGTACTATGGCTACACCTTC.

V usage is TRBV6-4 and J usage is TRBJ1-2; 8 positions match TRBD1. The V gene end was trimmed by 6 bases and the J gene end by 5 bases; junction bases not matched to a gene: 8. This CDR3 has 14 amino acids. Germline V gene sequence: CDR1 MRHNA, CDR2 SNTAGT. The CDR3 protein is CASRNRTGTYGYTF. DNA of the CDR3: TGTGCCAGCAGGAATAGGACAGGGACTTATGGCTACACCTTC.

The chain employs TRBV7-2 and TRBJ1-2; possibly TRBD1 for D (6 bases). CDR3 length equals 14 residues. The germline V and J ends were trimmed by 4 bases and 2 bases, with 11 bases remaining between them. Germline-derived CDR1 and CDR2 are SGHTA and FQGNSA. Written as DNA, the CDR3 is TGTGCCAGCAGCTCTGGTGGACAGAACTATGGCTACACCTTC. Translating it yields CASSSGGQNYGYTF.

This chain connects TRBV19 to TRBJ1-1, with a possible D match to TRBD1 (6 bases). CDR3 length equals 13 residues. Trimming shortened V by 5 bases and J by 0 bases, and 7 bases separated the two germline ends. Germline V gene lookup returns CDR1 LNHDA and CDR2 SQIVND (reference sequence). This CDR3 reads CASSGQMNTEAFF. For the CDR3, the DNA is TGTGCCAGTAGTGGACAGATGAACACTGAAGCTTTCTTT.

The chain couples TRBV4-2 to TRBJ2-1; the D gene is possibly TRBD2 (6 bases). V was shortened by 0 bases and J by 6 bases, with 15 bases between the two germline ends. The CDR3 is 16 amino acids. Germline V gives CDR1 LGHNA, CDR2 YNFKEQ. CDR3 in amino acids: CASSQDFFQGGNEQFF. CDR3 nucleotide sequence: TGTGCCAGCAGCCAAGACTTTTTTCAGGGAGGCAATGAGCAGTTCTTC.

V gene TRBV29-1 combines with J gene TRBJ2-7, with D perhaps assigned TRBD1 or TRBD2 (6 bases each). The V end lost 5 bases, the J end lost 7 bases, and 15 bases lay between the germline ends. This CDR3 has 12 amino acids. Germline V lookup: CDR1 SQVTM, CDR2 ANQGSEA. The CDR3 DNA reads TGCAGCGTTCGACAGGAGGGTAGGGAGCAGTACTTC. Protein: CSVRQEGREQYF.

This CDR3 reads CASSFPGSGSNQPQHF. The DNA of the CDR3 is TGTGCCAGCAGCTTCCCGGGAAGCGGATCGAATCAGCCCCAGCATTTT. The J gene is TRBJ1-5, the V gene TRBV7-2; D uncertain. CDR1 is SGHTA, CDR2 FQGNSA, per germline. This CDR3 has 16 amino acids. Trimming pared 3 bases from V and 4 bases from J, leaving 16 bases between. Full variable domain (remainder filled in from reference TRBV7-2 and TRBJ1-5): GAGVSQSPSNKVTEKGKDVELRCDPISGHTALYWYRQSLGQGLEFLIYFQGNSAPDKSGLPSDRFSAERTGGSVSTLTIQRTQQEDSAVYLCASSFPGSGSNQPQHFGDGTRLSIL.

This clone was recorded once. The chain uses TRBV18 and TRBJ1-2; D gene uncertain. The CDR3 runs 14 residues. CDR1 KGHSH and CDR2 LQKENI come from the germline V gene. V lost 3 bases and J 4 bases, leaving 12 bases between the germline ends. DNA for the CDR3: TGTGCCAGCTCACCGTACCCCACCCTCTATGGCTACACCTTC. This translates into CASSPYPTLYGYTF.

This chain joins TRBV4-1 and TRBJ1-2, with 8 bases fitting TRBD1. J gave up 7 bases and V 4 bases, and 8 bases lay outside the gene matches. Germline CDR1 and CDR2: MGHRA and YSYEKL. The CDR3 totals 14 residues. CDR3 DNA: TGCGCCAGCAGCCTAGACAGGGGATTTTTTGGCTACACCTTC. It yields the protein CASSLDRGFFGYTF.

V is TRBV2 and J is TRBJ1-1; D remains ambiguous. This CDR3 has 14 residues. CDR1 and CDR2 from the germline V gene are SNHLY and FYNNEI. V lost 6 bases and J 2 bases, leaving 13 bases between the germline ends. The CDR3 spells CASRSLQPNTEAFF. CDR3 nucleotides: TGTGCCAGCAGAAGTTTACAGCCAAACACTGAAGCTTTCTTT.

The chain carries TRBV28 and TRBJ1-1; tentatively, D is TRBD1 (5 bases). The V gene's germline CDR1 is MDHEN and CDR2 SYDVKM. This CDR3 contains 13 residues. With 4 bases removed from V and 9 bases from J, the gap between germline ends came to 15 bases. The CDR3 region has the DNA TGTGCCAGCAGTTCGTCGGGACCACCACAAGCTTTCTTT. This encodes CASSSSGPPQAFF.

V gene TRBV5-8 combines with J gene TRBJ1-2; 8 bases map to TRBD1. The CDR3 is 16 residues long. The ends lost 8 bases at V and 5 bases at J; junction bases unmatched: 17. The V gene's germline CDR1 is SGHTS and CDR2 YDEGEE. CDR3 DNA: TGTGCCAGTCGAGGGACAGGCCCAAACAGGGGTTATGGCTACACCTTC. Translation: CASRGTGPNRGYGYTF.

The genes are TRBV24-1 and TRBJ1-3, with D hard to call. Germline CDR1 is KGHDR and CDR2 is SFDVKD. The CDR3 sequence is 12 residues long. V lost 6 bases to trimming and J lost 0 bases, with 2 bases between them. The CDR3 nucleotides read TGTGCCACCAGTTCCTCTGGAAACACCATATATTTT. Protein product: CATSSSGNTIYF.

This chain links TRBV12-3 or TRBV12-4 with TRBJ1-1; perhaps TRBD1 as D (6 bases). With 5 bases removed from V and 7 bases from J, the gap between germline ends came to 11 bases. The CDR3 has 12 amino acids. CDR3 in amino acids: CASSSDRLEAFF. In nucleotides, the CDR3 is TGTGCCAGCAGTAGTGACAGGCTTGAAGCTTTCTTT.

The chain carries TRBV5-1 and TRBJ2-3; maybe TRBD1 (5 bases). The germline V gene encodes CDR1 SGHRS and CDR2 YFSETQ. V was pared by 4 bases and J by 4 bases, with 10 bases between. The CDR3 totals 13 residues. The CDR3 DNA sequence: TGCGCCAGCAGCGTGCAGGGCGCAGATACGCAGTATTTT. Its translation: CASSVQGADTQYF.

This rearrangement joins TRBV15 to TRBJ1-4, with D unresolved. V lost 1 base to trimming and J lost 0 bases, with 6 bases between them. This CDR3 comprises 15 residues. The V gene's germline CDR1 is LNHNV and CDR2 YYDKDF (reference sequence). This CDR3 reads CATSRVDATNEKLFF. The DNA of the CDR3 is TGTGCCACCAGCAGAGTAGATGCAACTAATGAAAAACTGTTTTTT. Based on the CDR3 plus reference TRBV15 and TRBJ1-4, the full variable domain is DAMVIQNPRYQVTQFGKPVTLSCSQTLNHNVMYWYQQKSSQAPKLLFHYYDKDFNNEADTPDNFQSRRPNTSFCFLDIRSPGLGDTAMYLCATSRVDATNEKLFFGSGTQLSVL.

J is TRBJ1-5 and V is TRBV7-9; D ambiguous. The CDR3 contains 18 residues. The ends were cut back, 5 bases at V and 0 bases at J, with 20 bases in the middle. The germline CDR1 and CDR2 sequences are SEHNR and FQNEAQ (reference sequence). This CDR3 is CASSPSGGGVYSNQPQHF. The CDR3 nucleotides read TGTGCCAGCAGCCCCAGCGGCGGAGGTGTTTATAGCAATCAGCCCCAGCATTTT.

The V call is TRBV6-5, the J call TRBJ1-6; tentative D call: TRBD1 (6 bases). V lost 7 bases, J lost 7 bases, and 11 bases lay in between. The CDR3 is 13 residues long. Germline CDR1 reads MNHEY; CDR2 reads SVGAGI. CDR3 in amino acids: CASIRDTNSPLHF. Written as DNA, the CDR3 is TGTGCCAGCATCCGGGACACAAATTCACCCCTCCACTTT.

The chain has TRBV18 and TRBJ2-2; 10 bases align to TRBD1. Germline trimming cut 1 base from V and 5 bases from J; bases unmatched to any gene: 1. The CDR3 totals 15 residues. CDR1 and CDR2 from the germline V gene are KGHSH and LQKENI. The CDR3: CASSPQDRGTGELFF. The CDR3 nucleotides are TGTGCCAGCTCACCACAGGACAGGGGGACCGGGGAGCTGTTTTTT.

The J gene is TRBJ1-1, the V gene TRBV27; a weak D match, TRBD1 (6 bases). The CDR3 length is 13 residues. The V and J ends lost 8 bases and 2 bases respectively, with 12 bases between them. Germline loops: CDR1 MNHEY, CDR2 SMNVEV (reference sequence). This CDR3 reads CASRTGSNTEAFF. CDR3 DNA: TGTGCCAGCCGAACAGGGAGTAACACTGAAGCTTTCTTT.